The rows below give T cell receptor beta chains drawn from one sample of a study of technical replicates of blood from a few donors. Clones were read by immunoSEQ multiplex PCR, and TCRdb kept only the in-frame ones, dropping some. The profile shows 70,000 to 90,000 clones, approximately 92% of them singletons. Sequencing was carried out using T cells isolated from PBMCs. Source of these receptors: a human donor in good health. CDR3s include the opening cysteine and the closing phenylalanine or tryptophan. A D gene is named only where the DNA matches it firmly.

d_gene	v_gene	j_gene	CDR3aa	CDR3nt
TRBD1	TRBV19	TRBJ2-7	CASSRGSGTGSYEQYF	TGTGCCAGTAGTAGGGGGTCCGGGACAGGCTCCTACGAGCAGTACTTC
.	TRBV27	TRBJ2-2	CASRPEVANTGELFF	TGTGCCAGCAGACCCGAGGTAGCTAACACCGGGGAGCTGTTTTTT
TRBD2	TRBV27	TRBJ2-1	CASSLSLAGVGFVQFF	TGTGCCAGCAGTTTATCGCTAGCGGGAGTCGGTTTTGTGCAGTTCTTC
TRBD2	TRBV15	TRBJ2-1	CATSRELLAGGVNEQFF	TGTGCCACCAGCAGAGAACTCCTAGCGGGAGGGGTCAATGAGCAGTTCTTC
TRBD2	TRBV7-8	TRBJ2-7	CASSILSGSEYEQYF	TGTGCCAGCAGCATACTAAGCGGGAGTGAGTACGAGCAGTACTTC
TRBD1	TRBV28	TRBJ2-2	CASVRDRAIGELFF	TGTGCCAGCGTCCGGGACAGGGCGATCGGGGAGCTGTTTTTT
.	TRBV11-3	TRBJ1-1	CASSSYRQDTEAFF	TGTGCCAGCAGCTCCTACAGACAGGACACTGAAGCTTTCTTT
TRBD1	TRBV6-1	TRBJ1-2	CASSEYGQGGYGYTF	TGTGCCAGCAGTGAATATGGACAGGGAGGCTATGGCTACACCTTC
.	TRBV9	TRBJ2-1	CASSAGAESSYNEQFF	TGTGCCAGCAGCGCCGGCGCGGAGAGCTCCTACAATGAGCAGTTCTTC
.	TRBV10-1	TRBJ2-5	CASSPGTYGTQYF	TGCGCCAGCAGCCCCGGGACTTATGGGACCCAGTACTTC
.	TRBV5-1	TRBJ1-5	CASSPQGLSNQPQHF	TGCGCCAGCAGCCCCCAGGGACTTAGCAATCAGCCCCAGCATTTT
.	TRBV14	TRBJ1-3	CASSQDIRISGNTIYF	TGTGCCAGCAGCCAAGATATCAGGATCTCTGGAAACACCATATATTTT
TRBD1	TRBV11-2	TRBJ2-5	CASSLAGGETQYF	TGTGCCAGCAGCTTAGCAGGGGGCGAGACCCAGTACTTC
.	TRBV30	TRBJ1-5	CAWSWGGNQPQHF	TGTGCCTGGAGTTGGGGGGGCAATCAGCCCCAGCATTTT
.	TRBV9	TRBJ1-1	CASSVAVNTEAFF	TGTGCCAGCAGCGTAGCCGTGAACACTGAAGCTTTCTTT
TRBD1	TRBV18	TRBJ1-5	CASSMDRGSNQPQHF	TGTGCCAGCTCTATGGACAGGGGCAGCAATCAGCCCCAGCATTTT
TRBD1	TRBV6-1	TRBJ1-4	CASSELWGQEVTNEKLFF	TGTGCCAGCAGTGAACTGTGGGGACAGGAGGTAACTAATGAAAAACTGTTTTTT
.	TRBV5-1	TRBJ1-2	CASSTSTGPSNYGYTF	TGCGCCAGCAGCACATCTACAGGGCCTTCTAACTATGGCTACACCTTC
TRBD1	TRBV27	TRBJ2-7	CASSPLLGQGYYEQYF	TGTGCCAGCAGCCCCCTGCTAGGACAGGGTTACTACGAGCAGTACTTC
.	TRBV28	TRBJ2-1	CASRNRGFERIPPSYNEQFF	TGTGCCAGCAGGAATCGGGGTTTCGAGCGCATTCCACCTTCCTACAATGAGCAGTTCTTC